Here is one TCR beta chain with its context. The germline gives CDR1 SGHRS, CDR2 YFSETQ. Between the trimmed V and J ends, which lost 3 bases and 6 bases, there was a span of 16 bases. The CDR3 totals 15 residues. The data belong to a study of beta chain features in type 1 diabetes. Since all of the isolated RNA was reverse transcribed, expressed TCRB transcripts were what got sequenced. Profiled with immunoSEQ multiplex PCR; TCRdb holds only in-frame clones, not every one. The sample has roughly 350,000 clones, 8% to 13% seen once. This rearrangement joins TRBV5-1 to TRBJ1-5; D call uncertain. This clonotype was sampled from a woman aged 25 to 45 in good health. The material sequenced was naive CD4+ T cells from blood. The CDR3 DNA is TGCGCCAGCAGCTCGGATCCGGGCGGAGGTCAGCCCCAGCATTTT. Protein: CASSSDPGGGQPQHF. Full variable domain (rest looked up from reference TRBV5-1 and TRBJ1-5): KAGVTQTPRYLIKTRGQQVTLSCSPISGHRSVSWYQQTPGQGLQFLFEYFSETQRNKGNFPGRFSGRQFSNSRSEMNVSTLELGDSALYLCASSSDPGGGQPQHFGDGTRLSIL.